The present T cell receptor beta chain was sequenced within a study of control samples from healthy donors and cancer patients. The table came from immunoSEQ multiplex PCR; TCRdb's copy has only in-frame clones and leaves some out. The sample yields about 140,000 clones, about 90% seen once. CDR1 and CDR2 from the germline V gene are DFQATT and SNEGSKA (reference sequence). V shed 7 bases and J shed 7 bases, with 7 bases lying between them. The CDR3 spans 9 residues. The material sequenced was blood. This sequence joins TRBV20-1 and TRBJ1-2; D perhaps matches TRBD1 (5 bases). The receptor's source is a man between 18 and 29 years old in good health. The CDR3 sequence is CSVGGGYTF. Here the CDR3 DNA reads TGCAGTGTTGGGGGTGGCTACACCTTC.